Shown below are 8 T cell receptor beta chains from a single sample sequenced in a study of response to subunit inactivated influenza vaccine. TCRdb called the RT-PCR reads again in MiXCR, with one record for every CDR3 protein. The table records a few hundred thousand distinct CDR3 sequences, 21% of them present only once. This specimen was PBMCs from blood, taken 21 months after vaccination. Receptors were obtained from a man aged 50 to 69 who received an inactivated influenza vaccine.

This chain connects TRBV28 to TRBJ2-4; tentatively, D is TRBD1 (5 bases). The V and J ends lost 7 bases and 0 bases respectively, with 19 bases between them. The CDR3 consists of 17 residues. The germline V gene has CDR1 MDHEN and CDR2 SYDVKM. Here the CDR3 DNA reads TGTGCCAGCAAGACAGCGACTTACATACTAGCCAAAAACATTCAGTACTTC. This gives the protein CASKTATYILAKNIQYF.

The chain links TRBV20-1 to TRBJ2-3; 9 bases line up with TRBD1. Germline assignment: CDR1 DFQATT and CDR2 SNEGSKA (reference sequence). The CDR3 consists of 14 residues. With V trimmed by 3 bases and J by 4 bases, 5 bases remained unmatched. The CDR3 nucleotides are TGCAGTGCTAGCGGGACAGGGTATTCAGATACGCAGTATTTT. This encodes CSASGTGYSDTQYF.

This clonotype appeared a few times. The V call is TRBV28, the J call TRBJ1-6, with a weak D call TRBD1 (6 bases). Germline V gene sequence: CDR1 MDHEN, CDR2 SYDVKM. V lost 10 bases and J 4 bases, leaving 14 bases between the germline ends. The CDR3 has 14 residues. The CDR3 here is CATHYREYNSPLHF. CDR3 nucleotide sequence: TGTGCCACCCACTACAGGGAATATAATTCACCCCTCCACTTT.

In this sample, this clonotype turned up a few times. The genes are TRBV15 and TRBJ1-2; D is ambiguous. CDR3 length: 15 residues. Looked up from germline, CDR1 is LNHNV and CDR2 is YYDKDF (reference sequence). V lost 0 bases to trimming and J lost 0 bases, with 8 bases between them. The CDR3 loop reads CATSRDTATNYGYTF. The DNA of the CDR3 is TGTGCCACCAGCAGAGATACAGCAACTAACTATGGCTACACCTTC.

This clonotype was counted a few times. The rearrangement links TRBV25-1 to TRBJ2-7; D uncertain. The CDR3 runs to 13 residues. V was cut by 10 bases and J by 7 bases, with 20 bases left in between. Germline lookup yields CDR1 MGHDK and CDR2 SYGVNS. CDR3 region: CATSGPDTVEQYF. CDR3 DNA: TGTGCCACCTCCGGTCCAGATACGGTGGAGCAGTACTTC.

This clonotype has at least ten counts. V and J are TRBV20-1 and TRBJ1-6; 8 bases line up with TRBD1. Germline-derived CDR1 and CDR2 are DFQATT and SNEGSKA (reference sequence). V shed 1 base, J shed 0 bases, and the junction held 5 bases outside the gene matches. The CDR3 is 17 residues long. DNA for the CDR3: TGCAGTGCTAGAGCTCGGACAGGGAGCTCCTATAATTCACCCCTCCACTTT. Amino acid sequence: CSARARTGSSYNSPLHF.

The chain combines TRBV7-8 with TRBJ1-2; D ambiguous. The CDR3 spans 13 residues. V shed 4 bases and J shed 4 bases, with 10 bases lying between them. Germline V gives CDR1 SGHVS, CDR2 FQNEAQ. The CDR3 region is CASSSAGPYGYTF. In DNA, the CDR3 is TGTGCCAGCAGCTCCGCTGGTCCCTATGGCTACACCTTC.

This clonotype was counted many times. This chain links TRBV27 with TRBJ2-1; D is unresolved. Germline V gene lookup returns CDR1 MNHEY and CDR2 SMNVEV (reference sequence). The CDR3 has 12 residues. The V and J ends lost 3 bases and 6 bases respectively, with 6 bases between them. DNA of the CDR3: TGTGCCAGCAGTTTGATTGGCAATGAGCAGTTCTTC. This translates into CASSLIGNEQFF.